Below are 31 T cell receptor beta chains sequenced from a single sample in a study of Graves' ophthalmopathy and Graves' hyperthyroidism. The authors amplified TCR beta CDR3 regions from RNA transcripts. RT-PCR was first run with HTBI primers, then multiplex PCR in a second round. MiXCR, run by TCRdb on the multiplex PCR reads, gives a single entry per CDR3 protein. The repertoire holds 200,000 to 300,000 distinct CDR3 sequences, roughly 50% seen once, with over 40% in the top ten. The sequenced sample consisted of peripheral blood. The source of these receptors is an adult man with Graves' ophthalmopathy.

This clonotype has only a few counts. The chain combines TRBV20-1 with TRBJ1-2; D not resolved. V shed 0 bases and J shed 5 bases, with 7 bases lying between them. Germline CDR1 reads DFQATT; CDR2 reads SNEGSKA (reference sequence). CDR3 length equals 12 residues. The DNA for the CDR3 is TGCAGTGCTAGAGATCTCCGGTATGGCTACACCTTC. As protein: CSARDLRYGYTF.

This rearrangement joins TRBV6-1 to TRBJ2-7, with D possibly TRBD1 on 5 matching bases. Germline V CDR1 and CDR2: MNHNS, SASEGT. The CDR3 sequence is 13 residues long. V dropped 2 bases and J dropped 5 bases, with 10 bases sitting between them. The CDR3 DNA reads TGTGCCAGCAGTGAAAAGGGGAACCACGAGCAGTACTTC. It yields the protein CASSEKGNHEQYF.

J is TRBJ1-6 and V is TRBV5-4; TRBD1 agrees at 10 bases. CDR1 and CDR2 from the germline V gene are SGHNT and YYREEE (reference sequence). The CDR3 runs to 14 residues. V lost 4 bases and J lost 7; bases outside the gene matches: 2. DNA for the CDR3: TGTGCCAGCAGCAAGGGACAGGGGAATTCACCCCTCCACTTT. This translates into CASSKGQGNSPLHF.

This clonotype has only a few counts. The genes are TRBV6-5 and TRBJ1-2; D ambiguous. The germline V and J ends were trimmed by 0 bases and 5 bases, with 7 bases remaining between them. CDR3 length: 13 amino acids. From germline, CDR1 is MNHEY and CDR2 SVGAGI. CDR3 in DNA: TGTGCCAGCAGTTACTCGTGGCAGTATGGCTACACCTTC. It codes for CASSYSWQYGYTF.

The chain is built from TRBV2 and TRBJ1-4; D unclear. CDR1 and CDR2 from the germline V gene are SNHLY and FYNNEI. V was pared by 1 base and J by 4 bases, with 7 bases between. The length of the CDR3 is 14 residues. The CDR3 sequence: CASSEGTVNEKLFF. The CDR3 DNA reads as TGTGCCAGCAGTGAAGGTACAGTTAATGAAAAACTGTTTTTT.

The chain is built from TRBV20-1 and TRBJ2-5; 7 bases agree with TRBD2. Unmatched junction bases numbered 12, after V lost 3 bases and J lost 5 bases. From germline, CDR1 is DFQATT and CDR2 SNEGSKA (reference sequence). This CDR3 spans 15 amino acids. CDR3 nucleotides: TGCAGTGCTAGGAGGGCTCACCTGGGGGGGGAGACCCAGTACTTC. It yields the protein CSARRAHLGGETQYF.

This clonotype was counted a few times. The V and J genes are TRBV5-1 and TRBJ2-2; D possibly corresponds to TRBD2 (5 bases). The CDR3 runs to 13 residues. V lost 4 bases to trimming and J lost 5 bases, with 9 bases between them. Germline CDR1 is SGHRS and CDR2 is YFSETQ. The DNA for the CDR3 is TGCGCCAGCAGCAGTTCGGGGACCGGGGAGCTGTTTTTT. It codes for CASSSSGTGELFF.

This clonotype was recorded only once. The chain couples TRBV5-8 to TRBJ1-2, with D unclear. The CDR3 has 13 amino acids. Germline loops: CDR1 SGHTS, CDR2 YDEGEE. V was pared by 2 bases and J by 4 bases, with 9 bases between. The DNA for the CDR3 is TGTGCCAGCAGCTTTTGGGAAAGCTATGGCTACACCTTC. The encoded protein is CASSFWESYGYTF.

In its sample, this clonotype was seen a few times. The chain has TRBV20-1 and TRBJ2-5, with TRBD2 as a possible D gene (6 bases). Trimming stripped 0 bases from V and 4 bases from J, with 18 bases between. This CDR3 region has 16 residues. Germline CDR1 DFQATT, CDR2 SNEGSKA (reference sequence). The CDR3 sequence is CSARDRGRHRGETQYF. For the CDR3, the DNA is TGCAGTGCTAGAGATCGGGGGAGGCACCGTGGAGAGACCCAGTACTTC.

This clonotype showed up just a few times. The chain has TRBV7-2 and TRBJ2-7; D is undetermined. The J call may be mistaken, given a closer DNA end match to TRBJ2-1. CDR1 SGHTA and CDR2 FQGNSA come from the germline V gene. This CDR3 comprises 12 residues. The CDR3 here is CASSLASDEQFF. CDR3 in DNA: TGTGCCAGCAGCTTAGCGTCAGATGAGCAGTTCTTC.

The chain carries TRBV7-2 and TRBJ2-7; D perhaps matches TRBD2 (6 bases). From germline, CDR1 is SGHTA and CDR2 FQGNSA. Trimming left V 6 bases short and J 7 bases short, with 19 bases between. The CDR3 runs to 14 residues. The CDR3 here is CASSRGTASFEQYF. CDR3 bases: TGTGCCAGCAGTCGGGGGACTGCCTCCTTTGAGCAGTACTTC.

The chain combines TRBV9 with TRBJ1-6, with D possibly matching TRBD1 (5 bases). This CDR3 is built from 15 residues. V lost 3 bases, J lost 8 bases, and 15 bases lay in between. Germline V gives CDR1 SGDLS, CDR2 YYNGEE. The CDR3 loop is CASSAGRGKYSPLHF. CDR3 nucleotide sequence: TGTGCCAGCAGCGCGGGAAGGGGTAAATATTCACCCCTCCACTTT.

The CDR3 protein is CASGLGTVQETQYF. CDR3 nucleotide sequence: TGTGCTAGTGGTTTGGGGACAGTCCAAGAGACCCAGTACTTC. This chain links TRBV12-5 with TRBJ2-5; a weak D match, TRBD1 (6 bases). The ends were cut back, 1 base at V and 1 base at J, with 7 bases in the middle. Per germline, CDR1 LGHNT and CDR2 FRNRAP. The length of the CDR3 is 14 residues.

Only a few counts were recorded for this clonotype. V and J are TRBV7-9 and TRBJ1-4; no firm D call. The CDR3 runs to 13 residues. Germline loops: CDR1 SEHNR, CDR2 FQNEAQ (reference sequence). The V end lost 5 bases, the J end lost 5 bases, and 9 bases lay between the germline ends. CDR3 sequence (DNA): TGTGCCAGCAGCGTTCGAATGAATGAAAAACTGTTTTTT. Translated, it gives CASSVRMNEKLFF.

The rearrangement links TRBV2 to TRBJ1-4; D gene ambiguous. From germline, CDR1 is SNHLY and CDR2 FYNNEI. Trimming shortened V by 1 base and J by 10 bases, and 13 bases separated the two germline ends. The CDR3 contains 14 residues. CDR3 region: CASSEDSDSGKLFF. CDR3 sequence (DNA): TGTGCCAGCAGTGAAGACAGCGACTCTGGAAAACTGTTTTTT.

The genes are TRBV5-1 and TRBJ1-1; TRBD1 might be the D (5 bases). CDR1 SGHRS and CDR2 YFSETQ come from the germline V gene. V was clipped by 6 bases and J by 3 bases, with 18 bases between them. The CDR3 totals 15 residues. The CDR3 bases are TGCGCCAGCACCATGTGGGCCCTAGGGGACACTGAAGCTTTCTTT. This translates into CASTMWALGDTEAFF.

The chain employs TRBV7-9 and TRBJ2-7; 8 bases are a match to TRBD1. Germline CDR1 SEHNR, CDR2 FQNEAQ (reference sequence). The ends lost 4 bases at V and 5 bases at J; junction bases unmatched: 13. This CDR3 comprises 16 residues. The CDR3 DNA sequence: TGTGCCAGCAGCTCACCGAACGACAGGGGTCTCAACGAGCAGTACTTC. It specifies CASSSPNDRGLNEQYF.

In its sample, this clonotype was seen a few times. V is TRBV28 and J is TRBJ1-2; D is unclear. CDR1 is MDHEN, CDR2 SYDVKM, per germline. CDR3 length equals 13 residues. Trimming pared 6 bases from V and 2 bases from J, leaving 10 bases between. In DNA form, the CDR3 reads TGTGCCAGCAGCTCGGACGGGAACTATGGCTACACCTTC. It yields the protein CASSSDGNYGYTF.

This chain links TRBV7-6 with TRBJ2-5; no firm D call. V was pared by 2 bases and J by 1 base, with 11 bases between. There are 15 residues in the CDR3. Germline CDR1 reads SGHVS; CDR2 reads FNYEAQ. This CDR3 is CASSLSAKTQETQYF. Here the CDR3 DNA reads TGTGCCAGCAGCTTATCCGCCAAAACCCAAGAGACCCAGTACTTC. Supplemented by reference TRBV7-6 and TRBJ2-5, the full variable domain reads GAGVSQSPRYKVTKRGQDVALRCDPISGHVSLYWYRQALGQGPEFLTYFNYEAQQDKSGLPNDRFSAERPEGSISTLTIQRTEQRDSAMYRCASSLSAKTQETQYFGPGTRLLVL.

This clonotype came up many times. The chain uses TRBV2 and TRBJ1-5; 8 bases line up with TRBD1. This CDR3 is built from 14 residues. The V gene's germline CDR1 is SNHLY and CDR2 FYNNEI. J gave up 3 bases and V 4 bases, and 2 bases lay outside the gene matches. The CDR3 protein is CASSADRANQPQHF. CDR3 bases: TGTGCCAGCAGTGCGGACAGGGCCAATCAGCCCCAGCATTTT.

The V call is TRBV19, the J call TRBJ2-2; D possibly uses TRBD1 or TRBD2 (7 bases each). The length of the CDR3 is 16 residues. V lost 3 bases, J lost 4 bases, and 15 bases lay in between. Germline CDR1 LNHDA, CDR2 SQIVND (reference sequence). CDR3 protein: CASSMWEGASTGELFF. The CDR3 nucleotides are TGTGCCAGTAGTATGTGGGAGGGGGCAAGCACCGGGGAGCTGTTTTTT.

The sample holds many counts of this clonotype. The chain employs TRBV7-6 and TRBJ2-7; 7 bases are a match to TRBD1. After removal of 4 bases from V and 6 bases from J, the junction contained 6 bases not matched to a gene. Per germline, CDR1 SGHVS and CDR2 FNYEAQ. This CDR3 spans 13 amino acids. The CDR3 sequence: CASSYRDSGEQYF. As DNA, the CDR3 is TGTGCCAGCAGCTACCGGGACAGTGGCGAGCAGTACTTC.

The chain carries TRBV24-1 and TRBJ2-5; D gene unclear. Germline CDR1 reads KGHDR; CDR2 reads SFDVKD. This CDR3 spans 13 amino acids. V lost 11 bases, J lost 3 bases, and 15 bases lay in between. The chain's CDR3 is CASTPSAEETQYF. Written as DNA, the CDR3 is TGTGCCAGCACCCCATCCGCGGAAGAGACCCAGTACTTC.

The rearrangement joins TRBV9 to TRBJ1-1; a weak D match, TRBD1 (6 bases). V lost 0 bases, J lost 1 base, and 10 bases lay in between. Germline V gives CDR1 SGDLS, CDR2 YYNGEE. The CDR3 runs 15 residues. The CDR3 DNA reads as TGTGCCAGCAGCGTAGGAGGGGGGGCGAACACTGAAGCTTTCTTT. Its translation is CASSVGGGANTEAFF.

The rearrangement links TRBV2 to TRBJ1-2; D ambiguous. Trimming removed 5 bases at V and 7 bases at J, with 11 bases between. The CDR3 has 12 amino acids. Germline lookup yields CDR1 SNHLY and CDR2 FYNNEI. The CDR3 DNA follows: TGTGCCAGCAGTAATGAAAGGACTGGCTACACCTTC. It codes for CASSNERTGYTF.

This clonotype has more than one count but fewer than ten. This chain joins TRBV4-1 and TRBJ2-5, with 7 positions matching TRBD2. The CDR3 contains 13 residues. The ends lost 4 bases at V and 7 bases at J; junction bases unmatched: 6. Per germline, CDR1 MGHRA and CDR2 YSYEKL. The CDR3 region has the DNA TGCGCCAGCAGCCCCTTGACGGGAGGGACCCAGTACTTC. Its protein is CASSPLTGGTQYF.

This clonotype was found a few times. The chain couples TRBV6-4 to TRBJ1-5, with unresolved D. V lost 4 bases and J lost 0, with 16 bases in between. The CDR3 consists of 17 residues. The V gene's germline CDR1 is MRHNA and CDR2 SNTAGT. The CDR3 is CASSVIAPPYSNQPQHF. The CDR3 DNA follows: TGTGCCAGCAGTGTTATTGCTCCCCCATATAGCAATCAGCCCCAGCATTTT.

This rearrangement joins TRBV6-5 to TRBJ2-7; 7 bases are a match to TRBD1. This CDR3 comprises 14 residues. The V gene's germline CDR1 is MNHEY and CDR2 SVGAGI. V lost 6 bases and J lost 2; bases outside the gene matches: 7. CDR3 DNA sequence: TGTGCCAGCAGCTACGACAGGGCGACCTACGAGCAGTACTTC. It specifies CASSYDRATYEQYF.

This clonotype was picked up a small number of times. The chain has TRBV5-1 and TRBJ1-2, with a possible D match to TRBD1 (6 bases). The V gene lost 4 bases and the J gene lost 2 bases, with 12 bases spanning the gap. Germline V gene lookup returns CDR1 SGHRS and CDR2 YFSETQ. The CDR3 consists of 14 residues. CDR3 protein: CASSRLGQNYGYTF. CDR3 bases: TGCGCCAGCAGCCGCCTCGGACAGAACTATGGCTACACCTTC.

This clonotype was counted a few times. The chain employs TRBV13 and TRBJ2-5; D might be TRBD1 or TRBD2, each matching 5 bases. Germline V gene lookup returns CDR1 PRHDT and CDR2 FYEKMQ (reference sequence). Between the trimmed V and J ends, which lost 1 base and 5 bases, there was a span of 8 bases. The CDR3 is made up of 13 amino acids. The chain's CDR3 is CASSLVGDETQYF. DNA of the CDR3: TGTGCCAGCAGCTTAGTGGGGGATGAGACCCAGTACTTC.

The chain combines TRBV24-1 with TRBJ2-3; D unresolved. The CDR3 has 13 residues. Germline V lookup: CDR1 KGHDR, CDR2 SFDVKD. The ends were cut back, 7 bases at V and 6 bases at J, with 13 bases in the middle. DNA for the CDR3: TGTGCCACCAGCGAGCAGGAGTTTGATACGCAGTATTTT. Amino acid sequence: CATSEQEFDTQYF.